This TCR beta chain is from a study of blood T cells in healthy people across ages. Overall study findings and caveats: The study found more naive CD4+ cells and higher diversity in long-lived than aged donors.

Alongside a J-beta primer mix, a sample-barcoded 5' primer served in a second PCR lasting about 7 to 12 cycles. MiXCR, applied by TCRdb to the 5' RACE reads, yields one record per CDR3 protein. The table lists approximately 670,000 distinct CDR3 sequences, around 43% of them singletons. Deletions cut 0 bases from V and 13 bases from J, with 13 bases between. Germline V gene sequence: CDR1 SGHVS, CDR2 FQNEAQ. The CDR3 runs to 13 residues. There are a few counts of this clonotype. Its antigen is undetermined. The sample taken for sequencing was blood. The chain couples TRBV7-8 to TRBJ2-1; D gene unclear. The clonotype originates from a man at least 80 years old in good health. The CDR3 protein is CASSLALSTEQFF. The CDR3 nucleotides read TGTGCCAGCAGCTTAGCGCTTTCGACGGAACAGTTCTTC.